The 28 T cell receptor beta chains in this list originate from one sample, sequenced in a study of cytomegalovirus exposure and HLA in healthy donors. This PCR relied on a set of 60 Vbeta primers and 13 Jbeta primers. Sequenced by immunoSEQ multiplex PCR; TCRdb stores in-frame clones only, minus some. This table holds fewer than 200,000 clones, over 80% found once. Sequences were obtained from PBMCs. Source of these receptors: a woman aged 45-65 years in good health and CMV-seropositive.

The chain couples TRBV29-1 to TRBJ2-6, with 7 bases identical to TRBD1. After removal of 6 bases from V and 2 bases from J, the junction contained 4 bases not matched to a gene. The germline V gene encodes CDR1 SQVTM and CDR2 ANQGSEA. The CDR3 covers 14 residues. The DNA of the CDR3 is TGCAGCGTACAGGGGTTGACTGGGGCCAACGTCCTGACTTTC. It specifies CSVQGLTGANVLTF.

V and J are TRBV11-2 and TRBJ1-1; D not resolved. The CDR3 extends over 13 amino acids. Per the germline V gene, CDR1 is SGHAT and CDR2 is FQNNGV. V dropped 0 bases and J dropped 4 bases, with 6 bases sitting between them. Written as DNA, the CDR3 is TGTGCCAGCAGCTTAGAGGGCAGCACTGAAGCTTTCTTT. Translating it yields CASSLEGSTEAFF.

The chain couples TRBV29-1 to TRBJ2-7; 8 nucleotides align to TRBD2. From germline, CDR1 is SQVTM and CDR2 ANQGSEA. This CDR3 comprises 14 residues. Unmatched junction bases numbered 4, after V lost 3 bases and J lost 0 bases. CDR3 sequence: CSVDTSGSSYEQYF. CDR3 sequence (DNA): TGCAGCGTTGATACCAGCGGGAGCTCCTACGAGCAGTACTTC.

The chain carries TRBV28 and TRBJ2-7; D is possibly TRBD2 (5 bases). Germline V gene lookup returns CDR1 MDHEN and CDR2 SYDVKM. V was clipped by 7 bases and J by 9 bases, with 19 bases between them. The CDR3 runs to 13 residues. DNA of the CDR3: TGTGCCAGCACCCCGCAGCAGTCTCGGGGGCAGTACTTC. Translated: CASTPQQSRGQYF.

In regard to this clone: This specimen includes other DNA sequences encoding the same CDR3. This chain's CDR3 is CASSLGLENTEAFF. CDR3 sequence (DNA): TGCGCCAGCAGCTTGGGACTGGAGAACACTGAAGCTTTCTTT. This rearrangement joins TRBV5-1 to TRBJ1-1; D gene uncertain. V was pared by 0 bases and J by 1 base, with 7 bases between. CDR3 length equals 14 residues. Germline values: CDR1 SGHRS, CDR2 YFSETQ.

The chain uses TRBV18 and TRBJ2-2; TRBD2 is a possible D gene (7 bases). The CDR3 consists of 15 residues. The ends were cut back, 0 bases at V and 5 bases at J, with 10 bases in the middle. Per germline, CDR1 KGHSH and CDR2 LQKENI. This chain's CDR3 is CASSPPQGGTGELFF. DNA for the CDR3: TGTGCCAGCTCACCACCACAGGGAGGGACCGGGGAGCTGTTTTTT.

This clone was detected only once. The chain combines TRBV19 with TRBJ2-3, with D uncertain. Germline values: CDR1 LNHDA, CDR2 SQIVND (reference sequence). The CDR3 totals 10 residues. Trimming stripped 9 bases from V and 7 bases from J, with 8 bases between. In DNA, the CDR3 is TGTGCCAGGCCCTCTAATACGCAGTATTTT. This gives the protein CARPSNTQYF.

The chain is built from TRBV5-1 and TRBJ2-3; maybe TRBD1 (6 bases). V was cut by 0 bases and J by 0 bases, with 11 bases left in between. The germline V gene encodes CDR1 SGHRS and CDR2 YFSETQ. The CDR3 has 16 amino acids. This CDR3 is CASSLDGTPSTDTQYF. The CDR3 DNA sequence: TGCGCCAGCAGCTTGGACGGGACACCAAGCACAGATACGCAGTATTTT.

The chain carries TRBV5-4 and TRBJ2-3; 7 positions match TRBD2. Losses at the gene ends were 4 bases for V and 2 bases for J; bases not matched to a gene: 10. The CDR3 loop spans 16 amino acids. The germline gives CDR1 SGHNT, CDR2 YYREEE (reference sequence). The CDR3 DNA reads as TGTGCCAGCAGCAACAAGCGGGGCCCGTACACAGATACGCAGTATTTT. Its translation is CASSNKRGPYTDTQYF. The full variable domain, in which reference TRBV5-4 and TRBJ2-3 provide the parts outside the CDR3, is ETGVTQSPTHLIKTRGQQVTLRCSSQSGHNTVSWYQQALGQGPQFIFQYYREEENGRGNFPPRFSGLQFPNYSSELNVNALELDDSALYLCASSNKRGPYTDTQYFGPGTRLTVL.

Points on this clone: Compared with germline, one end of the junction differs, possibly owing to a read error. The chain links TRBV7-9 to TRBJ2-7; possibly TRBD1 for D (7 bases). CDR1 and CDR2 (germline): SEHNR, FQNEAQ (reference sequence). The CDR3 has 16 amino acids. The CDR3 nucleotides read TGTTCCAGCAGGGGGGCGGCAGGAAAGAGCTCCTACGAGCAGTACTTC. Protein sequence: CSSRGAAGKSSYEQYF.

The chain has TRBV9 and TRBJ2-1, with 7 bases fitting TRBD1. Germline values: CDR1 SGDLS, CDR2 YYNGEE. V trimming: 3 bases; J trimming: 7 bases; junction bases outside the gene matches: 7. The CDR3 runs to 14 residues. CDR3 DNA: TGTGCCAGCAGCGGACAGGGAATATATAATGAGCAGTTCTTC. This encodes CASSGQGIYNEQFF.

V usage is TRBV11-2 and J usage is TRBJ1-2, with D unresolved. V was clipped by 10 bases and J by 6 bases, with 21 bases between them. In germline, CDR1 is SGHAT, CDR2 FQNNGV. The CDR3 has 14 amino acids. CDR3 sequence: CATQRVLAGHGYTF. The CDR3 DNA reads TGTGCCACCCAGCGGGTTTTAGCCGGCCATGGCTACACCTTC.

A note on this clone: This sample also contains other DNA sequences that code for the same CDR3. The V call is TRBV4-3, the J call TRBJ1-1, with 11 nucleotides matching TRBD1. V was pared by 4 bases and J by 2 bases, with 3 bases of the junction left unmatched. CDR1 LGHNA and CDR2 YSLEER come from the germline V gene. This CDR3 is 15 amino acids long. CDR3 in amino acids: CASSRTGGYNTEAFF. The CDR3, as DNA: TGCGCCAGCAGCCGGACAGGGGGCTACAACACTGAAGCTTTCTTT.

The chain couples TRBV4-1 to TRBJ2-5; TRBD1 matches at 11 bases. Germline V gene sequence: CDR1 MGHRA, CDR2 YSYEKL. With 3 bases clipped from V and 4 bases from J, the junction kept 7 bases outside the gene matches. This CDR3 comprises 16 residues. The CDR3 here is CASSHTGTGGRETQYF. The CDR3 bases are TGCGCCAGCAGCCACACCGGGACAGGGGGGCGAGAGACCCAGTACTTC.

J is TRBJ2-7 and V is TRBV5-1; D may be TRBD2 (5 bases). V lost 0 bases and J 3 bases, leaving 13 bases between the germline ends. Germline lookup yields CDR1 SGHRS and CDR2 YFSETQ. The CDR3 is 15 amino acids. CDR3 DNA: TGCGCCAGCAGCTTGGAGCGGCAAGCACTCTACGAGCAGTACTTC. Protein sequence: CASSLERQALYEQYF.

A few counts support this clone. The chain joins TRBV28 to TRBJ1-1; 8 nucleotides match TRBD1. The CDR3 totals 14 residues. V shed 6 bases, J shed 4 bases, and the junction held 7 bases outside the gene matches. The germline V gene encodes CDR1 MDHEN and CDR2 SYDVKM. CDR3: CASRQGQGGTEAFF. DNA of the CDR3: TGTGCCAGCAGACAAGGACAGGGCGGCACTGAAGCTTTCTTT.

CDR3 loop: CASSQDRRSGSNSGANVLTF. The DNA for the CDR3 is TGCGCCAGCAGCCAAGATCGTAGGTCAGGATCCAACTCTGGGGCCAACGTCCTGACTTTC. The chain is built from TRBV4-1 and TRBJ2-6; D gene unclear. The CDR3 sequence is 20 residues long. V was cut by 0 bases and J by 0 bases, with 18 bases left in between. Germline lookup yields CDR1 MGHRA and CDR2 YSYEKL.

The chain has TRBV7-2 and TRBJ1-1, with 9 bases identical to TRBD1. The CDR3 is 15 amino acids. V lost 3 bases, J lost 0 bases, and 2 bases stayed unmatched. Germline lookup yields CDR1 SGHTA and CDR2 FQGNSA. CDR3 nucleotides: TGTGCCAGCAGCTTGGGGACAGGGATGAACACTGAAGCTTTCTTT. It specifies CASSLGTGMNTEAFF.

This clone was observed a single time. J is TRBJ1-5 and V is TRBV15; the match to TRBD1 covers 7 bases. The V and J ends lost 1 base and 0 bases, in that order; junction bases with no gene match: 6. The CDR3 covers 17 residues. The germline V gene encodes CDR1 LNHNV and CDR2 YYDKDF (reference sequence). CDR3 sequence: CATSRGDSLYSNQPQHF. In DNA form, the CDR3 reads TGTGCCACCAGCAGAGGGGACAGCCTCTATAGCAATCAGCCCCAGCATTTT.

The chain combines TRBV5-1 with TRBJ2-2; 7 positions agree with TRBD1. CDR3 size: 15 residues. V shed 0 bases and J 4 bases; nucleotides not matched to a gene: 3. Per germline, CDR1 SGHRS and CDR2 YFSETQ. The CDR3 is CASSLGQGITGELFF. The DNA for the CDR3 is TGCGCCAGCAGCTTGGGACAGGGTATCACCGGGGAGCTGTTTTTT.

The chain is built from TRBV4-3 and TRBJ1-1, with a weak D call TRBD1 (5 bases). The germline V and J ends were trimmed by 4 bases and 0 bases, with 12 bases remaining between them. This CDR3 has 15 amino acids. Germline loops: CDR1 LGHNA, CDR2 YSLEER. CDR3 DNA sequence: TGCGCCAGCAGCCCTGGGGCAGCCTTGAACACTGAAGCTTTCTTT. Encoded protein: CASSPGAALNTEAFF.

This chain links TRBV11-2 with TRBJ1-3; no clear D gene. This CDR3 is 14 amino acids long. V gave up 1 base and J gave up 1 base, with 5 bases separating them. The V gene's germline CDR1 is SGHAT and CDR2 FQNNGV. In nucleotides, the CDR3 is TGTGCCAGCAGCTTAGGGACTTCTGGAAACACCATATATTTT. Its translation: CASSLGTSGNTIYF.

A remark on this clone: The junction differs from germline at one of its ends, possibly a read error. The chain combines TRBV7-3 with TRBJ2-2; D possibly corresponds to TRBD2 (6 bases). The CDR3 totals 16 residues. Germline lookup yields CDR1 SGHTA and CDR2 FQGTGA. CDR3 coding DNA: TGTTCCAGCAGCTTAAGTCGGACTACGAACACCGGGGAGCTGTTTTTT. It specifies CSSSLSRTTNTGELFF.

The J gene is TRBJ1-2, the V gene TRBV7-8; D gene unclear. Germline values: CDR1 SGHVS, CDR2 FQNEAQ. The CDR3 spans 14 residues. V was clipped by 3 bases and J by 6 bases, with 14 bases between them. The CDR3 DNA sequence: TGTGCCAGCAGCTTGTCGGTGGGCCAAAATGGCTACACCTTC. Translating it yields CASSLSVGQNGYTF.

The chain recombines TRBV2 with TRBJ2-2; 11 positions match TRBD2. V was clipped by 8 bases and J by 2 bases; unmatched bases: 7. Germline V gene sequence: CDR1 SNHLY, CDR2 FYNNEI. The CDR3 is 16 amino acids. In DNA form, the CDR3 reads TGTGCCAGCTCTCCTACTAGCGGGGGTAACACCGGGGAGCTGTTTTTT. It is translated as CASSPTSGGNTGELFF.

Here the CDR3 DNA reads TGCGCCAGCAGCCCAGGACAGGGCGCGCAGCCCCAGCATTTT. It encodes CASSPGQGAQPQHF. This chain joins TRBV5-1 and TRBJ1-5; 8 bases agree with TRBD1. The CDR3 is 14 residues long. The germline V gene has CDR1 SGHRS and CDR2 YFSETQ. The ends lost 4 bases at V and 7 bases at J; junction bases unmatched: 7.

The rearrangement uses TRBV6-5 and TRBJ2-7; 8 bases map to TRBD1. Germline CDR1 is MNHEY and CDR2 is SVGAGI. J lost 0 bases, V lost 10 bases, and 8 bases had no gene match. There are 14 residues in the CDR3. The CDR3 spells CATTAGQVSYEQYF. The CDR3 DNA follows: TGTGCCACCACGGCGGGACAGGTCTCCTACGAGCAGTACTTC.

The chain is built from TRBV9 and TRBJ2-1; TRBD1 matches 7 bases. After removal of 2 bases from V and 7 bases from J, the junction contained 6 bases not matched to a gene. The CDR3 has 14 residues. The germline V gene has CDR1 SGDLS and CDR2 YYNGEE. The CDR3 spells CASSVQGELNEQFF. The CDR3 nucleotides are TGTGCCAGCAGCGTCCAGGGGGAGTTAAATGAGCAGTTCTTC.